This T cell receptor beta chain was documented in a study of PD-1 blockade in mismatch repair-deficient tumors. Assay: immunoSEQ multiplex PCR; the TCRdb copy retains only in-frame clones and omits some. The top ten hold around 3.2% of the sample, which has roughly 53,000 clones, around four fifths seen once. Trimming removed 2 bases from V and 1 base from J, with 6 bases in between. The CDR3 totals 14 residues. Germline V gene data show CDR1 as MNHEY and CDR2 as SVGAGI. This TCR was recovered from an adult with mismatch repair-deficient cancer. Sequenced here: peripheral blood, sampled 4 weeks after starting pembrolizumab. This sequence joins TRBV6-5 and TRBJ1-3; D gene uncertain. The CDR3 here is CASSYQRSGNTIYF. Written as DNA, the CDR3 is TGTGCCAGCAGTTACCAGAGATCTGGAAACACCATATATTTT.